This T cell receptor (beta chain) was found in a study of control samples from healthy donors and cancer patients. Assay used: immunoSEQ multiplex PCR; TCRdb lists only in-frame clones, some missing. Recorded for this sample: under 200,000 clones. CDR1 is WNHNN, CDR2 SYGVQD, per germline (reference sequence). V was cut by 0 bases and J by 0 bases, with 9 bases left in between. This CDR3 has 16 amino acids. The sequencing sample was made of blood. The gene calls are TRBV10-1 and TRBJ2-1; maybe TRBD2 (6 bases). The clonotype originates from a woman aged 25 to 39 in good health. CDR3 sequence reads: CASSESGGGSYNEQFF. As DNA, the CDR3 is TGCGCCAGCAGTGAGTCTGGGGGAGGCTCCTACAATGAGCAGTTCTTC.